This record covers a single T cell receptor beta chain. This specimen comes from a study of blood T cell repertoires in COVID-19. Overall study: The United States, Italy and Spain were the sources of the acute and convalescent COVID-19 samples.

TCRdb keeps only in-frame clones here, not all; method: immunoSEQ multiplex PCR. Counted here are around 100,000 clones, about 88% occurring once; the ten biggest clones make up 7.5% to 9.5%. The germline CDR1 and CDR2 sequences are MNHEY and SVGAGI. This CDR3 has 14 residues. J was trimmed by 1 base and V by 6 bases; bases with no gene match: 5. The sample taken for sequencing was peripheral blood. V and J are TRBV6-5 and TRBJ2-7, with 8 bases identical to TRBD1. This TCR derives from a woman in her 70s who had recovered from COVID-19. CDR3: CASSVGQGSYEQYF. CDR3 DNA sequence: TGTGCCAGCAGCGTTGGACAGGGATCCTACGAGCAGTACTTC.